In this sample, the clone carrying this TCR beta chain turned up many times. The data originate from a study of CD8 T cells in ankylosing spondylitis. V was pared by 3 bases and J by 1 base, with 8 bases between. The CDR3 sequence is 14 residues long. TCRdb fed the 5' RACE reads into MiXCR, producing one record per CDR3 protein. This table holds approximately 190,000 distinct CDR3 sequences, over 10% found once. This chain connects TRBV12-3 or TRBV12-4 to TRBJ2-3, with D possibly TRBD2 on 5 matching bases. This sequence was found in a female donor with ankylosing spondylitis or in good health (not recorded which). Sample: blood, either unsorted or a sorted T cell fraction (not recorded which). The CDR3 region has the DNA TGTGCCAGCAGTTTCTCCGGGGGCACAGATACGCAGTATTTT. Translation gives CASSFSGGTDTQYF.